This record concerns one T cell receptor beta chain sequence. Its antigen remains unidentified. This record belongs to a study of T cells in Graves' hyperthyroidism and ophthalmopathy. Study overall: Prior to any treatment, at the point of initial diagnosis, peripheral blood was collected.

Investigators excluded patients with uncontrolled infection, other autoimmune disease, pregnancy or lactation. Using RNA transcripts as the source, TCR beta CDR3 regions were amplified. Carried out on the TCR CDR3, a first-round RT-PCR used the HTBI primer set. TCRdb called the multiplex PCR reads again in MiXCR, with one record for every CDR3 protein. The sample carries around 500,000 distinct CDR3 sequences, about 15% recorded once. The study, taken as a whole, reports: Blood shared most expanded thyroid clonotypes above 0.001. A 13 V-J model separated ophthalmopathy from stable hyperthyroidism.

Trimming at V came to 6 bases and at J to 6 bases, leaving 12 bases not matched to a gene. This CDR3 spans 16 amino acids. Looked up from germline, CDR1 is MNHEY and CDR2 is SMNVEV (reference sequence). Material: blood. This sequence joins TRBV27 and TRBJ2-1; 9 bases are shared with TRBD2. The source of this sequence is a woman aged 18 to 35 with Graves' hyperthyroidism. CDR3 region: CASRRSGTSLGNEQFF. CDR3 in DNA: TGTGCCAGCAGACGTTCCGGGACTAGCCTGGGCAATGAGCAGTTCTTC.